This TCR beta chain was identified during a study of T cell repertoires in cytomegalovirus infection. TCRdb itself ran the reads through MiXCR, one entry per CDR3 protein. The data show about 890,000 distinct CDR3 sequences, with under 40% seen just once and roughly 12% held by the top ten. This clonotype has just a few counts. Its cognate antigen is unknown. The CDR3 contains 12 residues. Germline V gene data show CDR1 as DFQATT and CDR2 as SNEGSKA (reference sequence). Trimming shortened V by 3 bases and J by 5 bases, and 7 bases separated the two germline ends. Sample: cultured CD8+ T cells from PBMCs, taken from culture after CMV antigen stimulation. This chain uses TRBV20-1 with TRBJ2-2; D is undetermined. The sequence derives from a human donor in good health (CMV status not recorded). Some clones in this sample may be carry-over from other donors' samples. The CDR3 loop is CSASRETGELFF. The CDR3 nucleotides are TGCAGTGCTAGTAGGGAAACCGGGGAGCTGTTTTTT.